This TCR beta chain was recovered during a study of T cell changes during pregnancy in multiple sclerosis. The protocol was immunoSEQ multiplex PCR, while the TCRdb copy is restricted to in-frame clones and leaves out a portion. The sample lists around 57,000 clones, about nine tenths occurring once. Worth noting for this clone: Other DNA sequences of this sample code for an identical CDR3.

The CDR3 is made up of 13 amino acids. V shed 0 bases and J shed 4 bases, with 7 bases lying between them. The germline CDR1 and CDR2 sequences are GTSNPN and SVGIG (reference sequence). The sequence derives from a female donor in good health, enrolled as a control in a pregnancy study. The chain is built from TRBV30 and TRBJ1-5, with a weak D call TRBD1 (5 bases). This specimen was peripheral blood, taken after pregnancy. The CDR3 sequence is CAWSVSGNQPQHF. CDR3 DNA sequence: TGTGCCTGGAGTGTCTCAGGGAATCAGCCCCAGCATTTT. The whole variable domain, remainder taken from reference TRBV30 and TRBJ1-5, is SQTIHQWPATLVQPVGSPLSLECTVEGTSNPNLYWYRQAAGRGLQLLFYSVGIGQISSEVPQNLSASRPQDRQFILSSKKLLLSDSGFYLCAWSVSGNQPQHFGDGTRLSIL.